The 28 T cell receptor beta chains given below trace back to one sample, sequenced in a study of blood T cell repertoires in COVID-19. Method: immunoSEQ multiplex PCR; TCRdb's copy keeps in-frame clones and lacks some. The profile covers around 300,000 clones, with roughly 80% appearing a single time and around 4.2% taken by the ten largest. Sequencing was done on a sample of peripheral blood. These receptors came from a woman between 50 and 59 years old with active or convalescent COVID-19.

CDR3 DNA sequence: TGTGCCTGGAGGCCGACAGGGGGAAATGAAAAACTGTTTTTT. Translating it yields CAWRPTGGNEKLFF. The chain carries TRBV30 and TRBJ1-4; 9 bases are shared with TRBD1. This CDR3 comprises 14 residues. V was clipped by 3 bases and J by 5 bases; unmatched bases: 4. Germline CDR1 GTSNPN, CDR2 SVGIG (reference sequence).

The gene calls are TRBV27 and TRBJ1-2; D is uncertain. Germline V gene sequence: CDR1 MNHEY, CDR2 SMNVEV (reference sequence). Trimming shortened V by 4 bases and J by 8 bases, and 11 bases separated the two germline ends. The CDR3 covers 12 residues. CDR3 nucleotide sequence: TGTGCCAGCAGTTCTCCGGGGAAGGGCTACACCTTC. Protein: CASSSPGKGYTF.

J is TRBJ1-2 and V is TRBV28; 8 nucleotides agree with TRBD1. With V trimmed by 5 bases and J by 2 bases, 7 bases remained unmatched. From germline, CDR1 is MDHEN and CDR2 SYDVKM. The CDR3 spans 15 residues. In DNA, the CDR3 is TGTGCCAGCAGTGCGTCGGGACAGGTCAACTATGGCTACACCTTC. Translating gives CASSASGQVNYGYTF.

This clone occurred a few times. V is TRBV6-5 and J is TRBJ1-1; D is undetermined. In germline, CDR1 is MNHEY, CDR2 SVGAGI. Trimming shortened V by 7 bases and J by 1 base, and 4 bases separated the two germline ends. This CDR3 spans 11 amino acids. The chain's CDR3 is CASTRNTEAFF. The CDR3 DNA sequence: TGTGCCAGCACCCGGAACACTGAAGCTTTCTTT.

The table lists this clone with a count of one. The CDR3 region is CASSLAGNTGELFF. CDR3 nucleotide sequence: TGTGCCAGCAGTTTAGCGGGGAACACCGGGGAGCTGTTTTTT. V and J are TRBV28 and TRBJ2-2; tentative D call: TRBD2 (5 bases). The germline CDR1 and CDR2 sequences are MDHEN and SYDVKM. Between the trimmed V and J ends, which lost 2 bases and 1 base, there was a span of 5 bases. CDR3 length equals 14 residues.

The chain employs TRBV13 and TRBJ1-2; D remains unclear. The length of the CDR3 is 14 residues. V was clipped by 5 bases and J by 4 bases, with 14 bases between them. Germline loops: CDR1 PRHDT, CDR2 FYEKMQ (reference sequence). In nucleotides, the CDR3 is TGTGCCAGCAGCCCCCAGACTGTGGCCTATGGCTACACCTTC. Protein sequence: CASSPQTVAYGYTF.

The chain uses TRBV7-9 and TRBJ1-4; no clear D. Looked up from germline, CDR1 is SEHNR and CDR2 is FQNEAQ (reference sequence). The CDR3 length is 14 residues. V shed 5 bases and J shed 7 bases, with 14 bases lying between them. The CDR3 loop is CASSRLSGGEKLFF. The CDR3, as DNA: TGTGCCAGCAGCCGGCTGTCGGGAGGTGAAAAACTGTTTTTT. Supplemented by reference TRBV7-9 and TRBJ1-4, the full variable domain reads DTGVSQNPRHKITKRGQNVTFRCDPISEHNRLYWYRQTLGQGPEFLTYFQNEAQLEKSRLLSDRFSAERPKGSFSTLEIQRTEQGDSAMYLCASSRLSGGEKLFFGSGTQLSVL.

V and J are TRBV4-1 and TRBJ2-7; D ambiguous. The V and J ends lost 0 bases and 6 bases respectively, with 12 bases between them. The germline CDR1 and CDR2 sequences are MGHRA and YSYEKL. The CDR3 has 14 residues. CDR3 DNA: TGCGCCAGCAGCCAAGAAAGTCCATCGGGCGAGCAGTACTTC. This translates into CASSQESPSGEQYF.

This clone was observed a single time. V and J are TRBV19 and TRBJ2-3; D ambiguous. Trimming cost V 4 bases and J 5 bases, with 4 bases left between them. The CDR3 contains 11 residues. Germline V gene lookup returns CDR1 LNHDA and CDR2 SQIVND (reference sequence). The CDR3 DNA follows: TGTGCCAGTAGTAATCTAGATACGCAGTATTTT. It translates to CASSNLDTQYF.

This clone has just one count. Its ends do not fully match the called genes, so a read error is possible. The chain links TRBV7-7 to TRBJ2-3; 9 positions match TRBD2. The CDR3 spans 15 residues. The germline V gene encodes CDR1 SSHAT and CDR2 FNYEAQ (reference sequence). The DNA for the CDR3 is TGTGCTAGCAGCCCCGGGACTAGCCGCACAGATACGCAGTATTTT. Amino acid sequence: CASSPGTSRTDTQYF.

The chain links TRBV5-1 to TRBJ1-1, with D unresolved. The germline CDR1 and CDR2 sequences are SGHRS and YFSETQ. The CDR3 is 16 amino acids. Trimming removed 2 bases at V and 2 bases at J, with 16 bases between. This chain's CDR3 is CASSLKELAGNTEAFF. The CDR3 bases are TGCGCCAGCAGCTTAAAAGAGTTAGCGGGAAACACTGAAGCTTTCTTT. Full variable domain (outside the CDR3, taken from reference TRBV5-1 and TRBJ1-1): KAGVTQTPRYLIKTRGQQVTLSCSPISGHRSVSWYQQTPGQGLQFLFEYFSETQRNKGNFPGRFSGRQFSNSRSEMNVSTLELGDSALYLCASSLKELAGNTEAFFGQGTRLTVV.

J is TRBJ1-6 and V is TRBV3-1 (or the pseudogene TRBV3-2); D ambiguous. Germline CDR1 LGHDT, CDR2 YNNKEL (reference sequence). The CDR3 loop spans 16 amino acids. Trimming removed 0 bases from V and 0 bases from J, with 6 bases in between. CDR3 in DNA: TGTGCCAGCAGCCAAGATCCCCGCTCCTATAATTCACCCCTCCACTTT. As protein: CASSQDPRSYNSPLHF.

This sequence joins TRBV9 and TRBJ1-5; 10 bases agree with TRBD1. The germline CDR1 and CDR2 sequences are SGDLS and YYNGEE. This CDR3 has 15 amino acids. The trim removed 3 bases at V and 6 bases at J, leaving 6 bases unmatched. For the CDR3, the DNA is TGTGCCAGCAGCGGGGGACAGGGGAGGGGTCAGCCCCAGCATTTT. Protein: CASSGGQGRGQPQHF.

The CDR3 nucleotides are TGTGCCAGCTCACCAAGTCGGGACAGGGCTAGGAACTATGGCTACACCTTC. Translation: CASSPSRDRARNYGYTF. The rearrangement joins TRBV18 to TRBJ1-2; 9 bases agree with TRBD1. With V trimmed by 2 bases and J by 2 bases, 9 bases remained unmatched. CDR1 is KGHSH and CDR2 is LQKENI in the germline V gene. There are 17 residues in the CDR3.

The J gene is TRBJ1-5, the V gene TRBV28; TRBD1 matches 9 bases. The V segment lost 6 bases and the J segment 3 bases; nucleotides outside the gene matches: 18. Germline V CDR1 and CDR2: MDHEN, SYDVKM. The CDR3 is made up of 19 amino acids. This CDR3 is CASSPLRIRTGDFNQPQHF. The CDR3 nucleotides are TGTGCCAGCAGCCCACTTCGGATCAGGACAGGGGACTTCAATCAGCCCCAGCATTTT.

The chain is built from TRBV10-3 and TRBJ2-1, with 9 bases that match TRBD1. The CDR3 extends over 16 amino acids. Trimming took 11 bases from V and 8 from J; bases not matched to a gene: 19. The V gene's germline CDR1 is ENHRY and CDR2 SYGVKD. CDR3 nucleotides: TGTGCCGTTAATACCGACTCCGGGACAGGGTTCTATGAGCAGTTCTTC. Translated, it gives CAVNTDSGTGFYEQFF.

The CDR3 sequence: CATAPAGGRDTQYF. The DNA for the CDR3 is TGTGCCACCGCTCCAGCGGGAGGGCGAGATACGCAGTATTTT. The rearrangement links TRBV10-3 to TRBJ2-3, with 10 bases that match TRBD2. This CDR3 is built from 14 residues. The V gene's germline CDR1 is ENHRY and CDR2 SYGVKD. V lost 10 bases to trimming and J lost 5 bases; unmatched junction nucleotides: 9.

The rearrangement links TRBV28 to TRBJ1-1; no firm D call. V was cut by 4 bases and J by 0 bases, with 12 bases left in between. Per the germline V gene, CDR1 is MDHEN and CDR2 is SYDVKM. The CDR3 has 15 residues. CDR3 sequence (DNA): TGTGCCAGCAGTTCTCCGAGGGCCGTGAACACTGAAGCTTTCTTT. Amino acids: CASSSPRAVNTEAFF.

V usage is TRBV6-5 and J usage is TRBJ2-5; 9 nucleotides line up with TRBD2. V lost 10 bases to trimming and J lost 12 bases; unmatched junction nucleotides: 18. Germline V gives CDR1 MNHEY, CDR2 SVGAGI. This CDR3 is 14 amino acids long. The CDR3 DNA reads TGTGCCATCCTCAGGGAAAAACTAGCGGGCCCTAAGTACTTC. Its translation is CAILREKLAGPKYF.

The chain combines TRBV4-1 with TRBJ2-1; D gene ambiguous. The CDR3 extends over 17 amino acids. Germline CDR1 and CDR2: MGHRA and YSYEKL. The V gene lost 1 base and the J gene lost 6 bases, with 19 bases spanning the gap. The CDR3 coding sequence is TGCGCCAGCAGCCAAGGACCGCGGCCGCCCATCCTCAATGAGCAGTTCTTC. It yields the protein CASSQGPRPPILNEQFF.

The rearrangement uses TRBV28 and TRBJ1-2; no definite D call. Trimming stripped 10 bases from V and 3 bases from J, with 9 bases between. Germline CDR1 reads MDHEN; CDR2 reads SYDVKM. The CDR3 has 11 residues. CDR3 DNA: TGTGCCACCCTGTTCCACTATGGCTACACCTTC. Translating it yields CATLFHYGYTF.

The V gene is TRBV5-1, the J gene TRBJ1-3; 10 nucleotides agree with TRBD1. With V trimmed by 3 bases and J by 7 bases, 7 bases remained unmatched. Looked up from germline, CDR1 is SGHRS and CDR2 is YFSETQ. There are 15 residues in the CDR3. The CDR3 here is CASSYGQGVMNTIYF. The CDR3 DNA reads TGCGCCAGCAGCTACGGACAGGGGGTTATGAACACCATATATTTT.

V usage is TRBV28 and J usage is TRBJ1-1; maybe TRBD1 (5 bases). Germline-derived CDR1 and CDR2 are MDHEN and SYDVKM. The CDR3 is 14 amino acids. Between the trimmed V and J ends, which lost 7 bases and 2 bases, there was a span of 14 bases. The CDR3: CASIFTGVNTEAFF. CDR3 DNA: TGTGCCAGCATATTTACGGGGGTAAACACTGAAGCTTTCTTT.

The chain uses TRBV28 and TRBJ1-4; weak D call: TRBD1 (6 bases). The germline V and J ends were trimmed by 6 bases and 4 bases, with 12 bases remaining between them. This CDR3 comprises 14 residues. CDR1 and CDR2 from the germline V gene are MDHEN and SYDVKM. The CDR3 is CASSYREINEKLFF. The CDR3 nucleotides are TGTGCCAGCAGCTACAGGGAGATTAATGAAAAACTGTTTTTT.

The chain is built from TRBV19 and TRBJ2-3; 10 bases fit TRBD2. Germline CDR1 and CDR2: LNHDA and SQIVND (reference sequence). V gave up 1 base and J gave up 3 bases; unmatched junction bases: 4. The CDR3 sequence is 16 residues long. The CDR3 region is CASSIASGSTTDTQYF. Written as DNA, the CDR3 is TGTGCCAGTAGTATAGCTAGCGGGAGTACGACAGATACGCAGTATTTT.

V and J are TRBV5-4 and TRBJ2-3; TRBD2 aligns across 9 bases. The CDR3 runs to 18 residues. Germline V lookup: CDR1 SGHNT, CDR2 YYREEE (reference sequence). V lost 2 bases and J lost 5; bases outside the gene matches: 15. CDR3 amino acids: CASSFKVTSGPGGDTQYF. The CDR3 DNA sequence: TGTGCCAGCAGCTTTAAGGTGACTAGCGGACCGGGGGGAGATACGCAGTATTTT.

This sequence joins TRBV30 and TRBJ1-2; D possibly corresponds to TRBD1 (5 bases). This CDR3 spans 15 amino acids. The V end was cut by 3 bases, the J end by 0 bases, with 14 bases between. CDR1 GTSNPN and CDR2 SVGIG come from the germline V gene (reference sequence). DNA for the CDR3: TGTGCCTGGAGAATAAACACAGGAACTAACTATGGCTACACCTTC. Translated: CAWRINTGTNYGYTF.

J is TRBJ1-1 and V is TRBV29-1; D might be TRBD1 (5 bases). The germline V and J ends were trimmed by 7 bases and 2 bases, with 11 bases remaining between them. Germline V gene lookup returns CDR1 SQVTM and CDR2 ANQGSEA. The CDR3 is 12 residues long. The CDR3 nucleotides read TGCAGCGGAAAACAGGCCAACACTGAAGCTTTCTTT. Translation gives CSGKQANTEAFF.